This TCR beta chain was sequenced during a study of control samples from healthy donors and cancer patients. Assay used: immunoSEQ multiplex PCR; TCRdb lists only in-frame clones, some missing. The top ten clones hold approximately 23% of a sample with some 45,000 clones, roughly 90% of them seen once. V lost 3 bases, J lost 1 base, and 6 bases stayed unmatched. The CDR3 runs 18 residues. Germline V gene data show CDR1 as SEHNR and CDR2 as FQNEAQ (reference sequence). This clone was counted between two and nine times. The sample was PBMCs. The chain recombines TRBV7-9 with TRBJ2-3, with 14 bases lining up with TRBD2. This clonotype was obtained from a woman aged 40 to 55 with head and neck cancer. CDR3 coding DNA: TGTGCCAGCAGCTTGGGACTAGCGGGAGTTTCGGGCACAGATACGCAGTATTTT. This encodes CASSLGLAGVSGTDTQYF.